Below, 5 T cell receptor beta chains from the same sample are listed, as sequenced in a study of blood T cells in healthy people across ages. Combining a sample-barcoded 5' primer with a J-beta primer mix, a second PCR ran for 7 to 11 cycles. TCRdb called the 5' RACE reads again in MiXCR, with one record for every CDR3 protein. The repertoire holds 1.5 million to 2 million distinct CDR3 sequences, with over 25% as singletons. The sequenced sample consisted of blood. The source is a woman aged 25 to 45 in good health.

On this clonotype itself: Germline and junction disagree at one end, which may indicate a read error. The chain is built from TRBV9 and TRBJ1-2; a weak D match, TRBD1 (6 bases). The CDR3 sequence is 14 residues long. The germline CDR1 and CDR2 sequences are SGDLS and YYNGEE. CDR3 sequence: CAGSRTDANYGYTF. CDR3 sequence (DNA): TGTGCCGGCAGTCGGACAGACGCTAACTATGGCTACACCTTC.

The rearrangement uses TRBV29-1 and TRBJ2-7; D not certain. This CDR3 region has 11 residues. V gave up 4 bases and J gave up 3 bases, with 7 bases separating them. Per the germline V gene, CDR1 is SQVTM and CDR2 is ANQGSEA. As DNA, the CDR3 is TGCAGCGTTGGCGGCTACTACGAGCAGTACTTC. This codes for CSVGGYYEQYF.

This clonotype has only a few counts. J is TRBJ2-5 and V is TRBV7-9; 7 nucleotides agree with TRBD1. CDR3 length: 13 residues. Trimming took 5 bases from V and 11 from J; bases not matched to a gene: 11. Germline CDR1 reads SEHNR; CDR2 reads FQNEAQ (reference sequence). CDR3 bases: TGTGCCAGCAGCCCGGGGACAGCCCAAGAGCAGTACTTC. It encodes CASSPGTAQEQYF.

This clonotype was detected a few times. The rearrangement joins TRBV6-5 to TRBJ2-1, with 9 bases matching TRBD2. CDR3 size: 15 residues. CDR1 MNHEY and CDR2 SVGAGI come from the germline V gene. Trimming removed 10 bases from V and 7 bases from J; junction bases left unmatched: 14. CDR3 bases: TGTGCCACCCAAGGGGCGGGACTAGCTTTGAATGAGCAGTTCTTC. It yields the protein CATQGAGLALNEQFF.

This clonotype was counted ten times or more. The chain combines TRBV7-3 with TRBJ2-3; TRBD1 agrees at 8 bases. CDR3 length equals 15 residues. CDR1 is SGHTA and CDR2 is FQGTGA in the germline V gene. V dropped 5 bases and J dropped 1; count of bases not matched to a gene: 5. This CDR3 is CASSLQGGGTDTQYF. CDR3 nucleotides: TGTGCCAGCAGCCTACAGGGGGGAGGCACAGATACGCAGTATTTT. Full variable domain (remainder filled in from reference TRBV7-3 and TRBJ2-3): GAGVSQTPSNKVTEKGKYVELRCDPISGHTALYWYRQSLGQGPEFLIYFQGTGAADDSGLPNDRFFAVRPEGSVSTLKIQRTERGDSAVYLCASSLQGGGTDTQYFGPGTRLTVL.